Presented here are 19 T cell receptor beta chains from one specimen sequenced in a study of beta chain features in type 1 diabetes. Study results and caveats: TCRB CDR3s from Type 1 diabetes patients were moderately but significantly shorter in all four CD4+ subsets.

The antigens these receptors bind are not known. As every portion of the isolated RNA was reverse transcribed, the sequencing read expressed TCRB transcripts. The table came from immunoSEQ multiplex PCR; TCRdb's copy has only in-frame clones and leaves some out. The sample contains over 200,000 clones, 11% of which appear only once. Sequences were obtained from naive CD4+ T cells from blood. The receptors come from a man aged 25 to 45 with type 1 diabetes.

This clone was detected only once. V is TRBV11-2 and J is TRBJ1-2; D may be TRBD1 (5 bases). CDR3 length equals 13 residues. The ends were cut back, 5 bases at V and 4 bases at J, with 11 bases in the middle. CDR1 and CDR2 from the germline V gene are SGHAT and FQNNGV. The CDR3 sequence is CASSPDSLYGYTF. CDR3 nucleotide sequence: TGTGCCAGCAGCCCCGACAGCCTCTATGGCTACACCTTC.

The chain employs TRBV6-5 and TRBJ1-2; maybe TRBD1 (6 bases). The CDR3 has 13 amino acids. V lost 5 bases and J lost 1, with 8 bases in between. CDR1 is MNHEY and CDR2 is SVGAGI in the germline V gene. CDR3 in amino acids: CASSRRGNYGYTF. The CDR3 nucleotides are TGTGCCAGCAGTCGCAGGGGTAACTATGGCTACACCTTC.

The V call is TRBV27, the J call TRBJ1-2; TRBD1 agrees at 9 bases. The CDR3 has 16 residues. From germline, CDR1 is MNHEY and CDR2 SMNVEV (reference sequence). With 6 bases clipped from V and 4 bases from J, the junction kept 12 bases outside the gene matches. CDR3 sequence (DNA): TGTGCCAGCAGCGTAAGGGGGGACAGGGCTATCTATGGCTACACCTTC. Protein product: CASSVRGDRAIYGYTF.

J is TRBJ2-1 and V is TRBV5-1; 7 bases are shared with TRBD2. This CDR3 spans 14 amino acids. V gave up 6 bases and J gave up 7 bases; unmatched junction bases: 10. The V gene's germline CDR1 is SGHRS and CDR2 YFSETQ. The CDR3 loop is CASKAPWGGNEQFF. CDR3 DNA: TGCGCCAGCAAGGCCCCTTGGGGGGGGAATGAGCAGTTCTTC.

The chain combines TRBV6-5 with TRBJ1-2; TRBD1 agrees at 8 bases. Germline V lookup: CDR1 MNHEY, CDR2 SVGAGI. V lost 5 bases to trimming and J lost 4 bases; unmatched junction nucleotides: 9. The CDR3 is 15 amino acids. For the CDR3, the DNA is TGTGCCAGCAGTCCCACCGGGACAGGTAGCTATGGCTACACCTTC. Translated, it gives CASSPTGTGSYGYTF.

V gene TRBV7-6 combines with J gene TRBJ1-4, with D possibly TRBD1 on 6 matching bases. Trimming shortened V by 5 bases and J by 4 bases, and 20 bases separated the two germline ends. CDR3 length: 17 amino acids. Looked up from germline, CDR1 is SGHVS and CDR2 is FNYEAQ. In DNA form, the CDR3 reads TGTGCCAGCAGCCAAATGGGTGGCCCCAGGGGTAATGAAAAACTGTTTTTT. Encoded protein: CASSQMGGPRGNEKLFF.

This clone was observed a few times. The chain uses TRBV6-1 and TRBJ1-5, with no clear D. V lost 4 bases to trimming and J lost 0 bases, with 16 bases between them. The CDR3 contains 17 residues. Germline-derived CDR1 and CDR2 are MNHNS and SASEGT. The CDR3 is CASSVLPRRYSNQPQHF. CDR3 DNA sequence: TGTGCCAGCAGTGTACTCCCCAGGAGGTATAGCAATCAGCCCCAGCATTTT.

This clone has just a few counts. The CDR3 spells CASSGTDRPTYEQYF. CDR3 DNA: TGTGCCAGCAGCGGGACGGACAGGCCGACCTACGAGCAGTACTTC. The gene calls are TRBV5-5 and TRBJ2-7; 7 bases agree with TRBD1. Germline V gene data show CDR1 as SGHKS and CDR2 as YYEKEE (reference sequence). Trimming cost V 4 bases and J 2 bases; bases outside gene matches: 9. This CDR3 has 15 residues.

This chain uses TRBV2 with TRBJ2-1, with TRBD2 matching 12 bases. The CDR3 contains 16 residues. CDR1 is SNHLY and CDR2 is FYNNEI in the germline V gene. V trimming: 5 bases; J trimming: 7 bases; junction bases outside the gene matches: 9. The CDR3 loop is CASSPRTSGARNEQFF. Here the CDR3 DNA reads TGTGCCAGCAGTCCCCGGACTAGCGGGGCAAGGAATGAGCAGTTCTTC.

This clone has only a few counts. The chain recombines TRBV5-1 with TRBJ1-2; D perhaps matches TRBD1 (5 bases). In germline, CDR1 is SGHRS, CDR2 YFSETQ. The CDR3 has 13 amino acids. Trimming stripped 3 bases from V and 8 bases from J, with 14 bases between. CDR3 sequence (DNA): TGCGCCAGCAGCTACATACAGGACGGAGGCTACACCTTC. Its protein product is CASSYIQDGGYTF.

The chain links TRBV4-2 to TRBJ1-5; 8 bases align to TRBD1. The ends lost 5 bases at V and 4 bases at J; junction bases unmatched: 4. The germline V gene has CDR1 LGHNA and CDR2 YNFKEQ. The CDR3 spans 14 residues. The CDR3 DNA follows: TGTGCCAGCAGCTGGGGACAGGCTAATCAGCCCCAGCATTTT. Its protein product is CASSWGQANQPQHF.

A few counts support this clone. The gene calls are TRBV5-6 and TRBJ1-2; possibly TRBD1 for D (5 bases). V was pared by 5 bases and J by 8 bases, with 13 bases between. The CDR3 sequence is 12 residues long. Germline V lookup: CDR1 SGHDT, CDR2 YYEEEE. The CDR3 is CASRDTSGGYTF. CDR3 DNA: TGTGCCAGCAGGGACACGTCAGGAGGCTACACCTTC.

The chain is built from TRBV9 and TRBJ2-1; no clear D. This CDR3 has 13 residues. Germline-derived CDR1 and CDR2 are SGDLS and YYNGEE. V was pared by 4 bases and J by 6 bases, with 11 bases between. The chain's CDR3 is CASSSRLGNEQFF. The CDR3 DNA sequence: TGTGCCAGCAGCTCCCGACTGGGCAATGAGCAGTTCTTC.

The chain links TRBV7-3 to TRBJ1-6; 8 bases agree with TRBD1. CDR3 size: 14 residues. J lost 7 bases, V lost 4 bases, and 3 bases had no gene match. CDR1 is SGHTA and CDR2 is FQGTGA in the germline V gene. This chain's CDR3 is CASSSGQGNSPLHF. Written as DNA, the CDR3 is TGTGCCAGCAGCTCCGGACAGGGAAATTCACCCCTCCACTTT.

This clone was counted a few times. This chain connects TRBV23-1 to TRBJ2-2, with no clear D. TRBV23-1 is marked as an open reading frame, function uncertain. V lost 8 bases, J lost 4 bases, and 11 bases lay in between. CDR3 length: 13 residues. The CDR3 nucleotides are TGCGCCAGCCCTCGAGTTAGCACCGGGGAGCTGTTTTTT. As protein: CASPRVSTGELFF.

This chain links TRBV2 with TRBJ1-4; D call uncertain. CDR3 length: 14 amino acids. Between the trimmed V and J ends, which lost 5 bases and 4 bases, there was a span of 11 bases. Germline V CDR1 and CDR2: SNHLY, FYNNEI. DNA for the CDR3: TGTGCCAGCAGTCCCGTAGCCGTTAATGAAAAACTGTTTTTT. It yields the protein CASSPVAVNEKLFF.

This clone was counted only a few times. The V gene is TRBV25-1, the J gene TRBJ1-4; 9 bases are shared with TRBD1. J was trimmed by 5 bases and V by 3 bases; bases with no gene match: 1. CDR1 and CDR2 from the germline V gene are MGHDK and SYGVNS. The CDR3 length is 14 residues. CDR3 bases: TGTGCCAGCAGTGACGACAGGGGGAATGAAAAACTGTTTTTT. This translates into CASSDDRGNEKLFF.

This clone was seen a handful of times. CDR3 amino acids: CASSVQRRDTQYF. CDR3 in DNA: TGTGCCAGCAGTGTACAGAGACGAGATACCCAGTACTTC. The chain links TRBV27 to TRBJ2-5, with D unresolved. Germline lookup yields CDR1 MNHEY and CDR2 SMNVEV (reference sequence). V lost 5 bases and J 8 bases, leaving 15 bases between the germline ends. CDR3 length equals 13 residues.

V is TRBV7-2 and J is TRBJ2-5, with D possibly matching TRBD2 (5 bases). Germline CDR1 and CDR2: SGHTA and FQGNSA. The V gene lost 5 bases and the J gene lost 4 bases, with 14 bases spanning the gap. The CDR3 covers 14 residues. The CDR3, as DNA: TGTGCCAGCAGCCCAGCGGTCCAAGGAGAGACCCAGTACTTC. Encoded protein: CASSPAVQGETQYF.